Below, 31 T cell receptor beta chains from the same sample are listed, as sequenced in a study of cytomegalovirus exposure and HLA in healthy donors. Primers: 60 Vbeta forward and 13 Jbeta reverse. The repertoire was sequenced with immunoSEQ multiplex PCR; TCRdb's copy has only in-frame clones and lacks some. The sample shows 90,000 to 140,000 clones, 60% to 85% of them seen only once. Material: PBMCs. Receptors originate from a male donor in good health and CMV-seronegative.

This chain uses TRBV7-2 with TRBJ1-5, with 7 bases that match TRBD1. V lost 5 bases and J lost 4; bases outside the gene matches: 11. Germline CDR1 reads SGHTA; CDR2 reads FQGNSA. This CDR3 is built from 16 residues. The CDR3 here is CASSAASGTANQPQHF. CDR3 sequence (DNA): TGTGCCAGCAGCGCAGCGTCCGGGACAGCTAATCAGCCCCAGCATTTT.

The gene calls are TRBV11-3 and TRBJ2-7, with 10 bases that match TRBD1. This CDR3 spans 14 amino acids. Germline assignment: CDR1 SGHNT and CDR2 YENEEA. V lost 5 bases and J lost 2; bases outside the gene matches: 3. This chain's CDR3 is CASSPTGGAYEQYF. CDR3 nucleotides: TGTGCCAGCAGCCCGACAGGGGGCGCCTACGAGCAGTACTTC.

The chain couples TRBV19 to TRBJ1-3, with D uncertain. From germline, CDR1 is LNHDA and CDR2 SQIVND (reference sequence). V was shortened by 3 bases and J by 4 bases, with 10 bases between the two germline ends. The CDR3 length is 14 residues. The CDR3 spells CASSISPPGNTIYF. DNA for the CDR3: TGTGCCAGTAGTATTTCTCCCCCCGGAAACACCATATATTTT.

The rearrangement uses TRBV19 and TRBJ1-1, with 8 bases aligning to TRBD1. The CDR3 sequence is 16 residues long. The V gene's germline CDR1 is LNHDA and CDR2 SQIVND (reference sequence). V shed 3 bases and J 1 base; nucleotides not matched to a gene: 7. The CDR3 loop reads CASSMDREAKNTEAFF. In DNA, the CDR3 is TGTGCCAGTAGTATGGACAGGGAGGCGAAGAACACTGAAGCTTTCTTT.

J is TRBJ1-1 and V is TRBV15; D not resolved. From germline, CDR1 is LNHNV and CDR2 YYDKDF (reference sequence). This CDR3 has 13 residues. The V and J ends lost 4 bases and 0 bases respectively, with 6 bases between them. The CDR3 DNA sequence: TGTGCCACCAGCACGGGGATGAACACTGAAGCTTTCTTT. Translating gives CATSTGMNTEAFF.

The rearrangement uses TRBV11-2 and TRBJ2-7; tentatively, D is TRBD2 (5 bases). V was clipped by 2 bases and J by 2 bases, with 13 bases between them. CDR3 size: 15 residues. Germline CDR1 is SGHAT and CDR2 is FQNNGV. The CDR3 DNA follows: TGTGCCAGCAGCTTATCGAGCGGACCGGCCTACGAGCAGTACTTC. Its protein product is CASSLSSGPAYEQYF.

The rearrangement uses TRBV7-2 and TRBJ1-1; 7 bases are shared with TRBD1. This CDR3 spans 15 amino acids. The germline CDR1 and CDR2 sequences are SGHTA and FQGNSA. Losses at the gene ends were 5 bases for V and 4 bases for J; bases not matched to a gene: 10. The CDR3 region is CASSNSGTVGTEAFF. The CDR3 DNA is TGTGCCAGCAGCAACTCGGGGACAGTCGGCACTGAAGCTTTCTTT.

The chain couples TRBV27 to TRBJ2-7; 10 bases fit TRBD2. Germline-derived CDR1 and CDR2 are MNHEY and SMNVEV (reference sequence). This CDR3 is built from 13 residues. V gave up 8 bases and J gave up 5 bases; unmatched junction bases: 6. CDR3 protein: CASGKREGDEQYF. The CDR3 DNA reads TGTGCCAGCGGGAAGCGGGAGGGTGACGAGCAGTACTTC.

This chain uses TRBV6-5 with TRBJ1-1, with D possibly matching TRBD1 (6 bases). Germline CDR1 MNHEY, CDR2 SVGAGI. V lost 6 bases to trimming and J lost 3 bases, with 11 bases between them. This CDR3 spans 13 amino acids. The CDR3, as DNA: TGTGCCAGCAGACGCGAGGGGGACACTGAAGCTTTCTTT. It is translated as CASRREGDTEAFF.

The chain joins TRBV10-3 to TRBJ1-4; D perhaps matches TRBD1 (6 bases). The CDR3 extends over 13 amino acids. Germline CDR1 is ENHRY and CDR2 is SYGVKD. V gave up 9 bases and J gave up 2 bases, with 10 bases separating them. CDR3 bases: TGTGCCATTTCGGACAGCACTAATGAAAAACTGTTTTTT. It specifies CAISDSTNEKLFF.

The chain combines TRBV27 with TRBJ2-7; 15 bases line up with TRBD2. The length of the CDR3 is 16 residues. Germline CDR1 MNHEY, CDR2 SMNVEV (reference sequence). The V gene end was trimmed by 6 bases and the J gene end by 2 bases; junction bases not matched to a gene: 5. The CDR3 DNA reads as TGTGCCAGCAGGCGAGGGACTAGCGGGAGGACCTACGAGCAGTACTTC. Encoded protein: CASRRGTSGRTYEQYF.

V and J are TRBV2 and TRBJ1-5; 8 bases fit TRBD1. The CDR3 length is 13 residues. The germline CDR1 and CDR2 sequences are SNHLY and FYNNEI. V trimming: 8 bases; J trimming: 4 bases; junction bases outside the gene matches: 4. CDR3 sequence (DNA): TGTGCCAGCTTGGGACAGGCGAATCAGCCCCAGCATTTT. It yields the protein CASLGQANQPQHF.

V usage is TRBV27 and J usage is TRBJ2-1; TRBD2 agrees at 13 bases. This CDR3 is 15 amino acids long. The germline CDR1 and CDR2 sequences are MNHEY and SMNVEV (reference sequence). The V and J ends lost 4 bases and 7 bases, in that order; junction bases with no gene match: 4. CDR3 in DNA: TGTGCCAGCAGTTCGGGACTAGCGGGAACTAATGAGCAGTTCTTC. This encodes CASSSGLAGTNEQFF.

The CDR3 nucleotides are TGTGCCAGCAGTCCTCCGGGGACACAAGGCAGCCCTGGCTACACCTTC. The encoded protein is CASSPPGTQGSPGYTF. The rearrangement uses TRBV28 and TRBJ1-2; TRBD1 might be the D (6 bases). The CDR3 length is 16 residues. V was pared by 5 bases and J by 7 bases, with 23 bases between. CDR1 MDHEN and CDR2 SYDVKM come from the germline V gene.

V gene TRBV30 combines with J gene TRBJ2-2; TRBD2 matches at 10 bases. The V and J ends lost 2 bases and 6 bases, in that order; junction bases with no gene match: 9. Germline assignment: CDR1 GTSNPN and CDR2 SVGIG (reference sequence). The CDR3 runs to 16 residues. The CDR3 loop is CAWSWGLAGAAGELFF. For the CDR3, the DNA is TGTGCCTGGAGTTGGGGGCTAGCGGGAGCCGCCGGGGAGCTGTTTTTT.

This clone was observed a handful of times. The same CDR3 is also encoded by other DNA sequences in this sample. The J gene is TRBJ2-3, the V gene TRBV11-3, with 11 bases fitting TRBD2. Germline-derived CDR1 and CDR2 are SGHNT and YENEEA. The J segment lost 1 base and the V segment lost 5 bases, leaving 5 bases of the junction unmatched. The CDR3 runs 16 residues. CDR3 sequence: CASSPGTSGGTDTQYF. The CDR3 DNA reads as TGTGCCAGCAGCCCCGGGACTAGCGGAGGCACAGATACGCAGTATTTT.

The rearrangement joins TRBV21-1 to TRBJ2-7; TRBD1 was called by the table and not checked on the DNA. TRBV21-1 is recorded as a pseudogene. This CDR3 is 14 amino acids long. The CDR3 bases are TGTGCCAGCAGCAAAGTGACAGAAGCCTACGAGCAGTACTTC. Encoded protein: CASSKVTEAYEQYF.

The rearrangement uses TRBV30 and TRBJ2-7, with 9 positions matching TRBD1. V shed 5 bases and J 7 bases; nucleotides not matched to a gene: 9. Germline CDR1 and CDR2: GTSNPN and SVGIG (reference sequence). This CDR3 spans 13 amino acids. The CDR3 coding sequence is TGTGCCTGGGGGACAGGGACTACGGGGGAGCAGTACTTC. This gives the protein CAWGTGTTGEQYF.

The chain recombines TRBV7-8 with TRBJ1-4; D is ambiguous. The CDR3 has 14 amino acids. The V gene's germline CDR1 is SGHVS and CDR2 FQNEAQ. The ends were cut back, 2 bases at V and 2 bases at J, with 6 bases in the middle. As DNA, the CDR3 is TGTGCCAGCAGCTTACTAGCTACTAATGAAAAACTGTTTTTT. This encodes CASSLLATNEKLFF. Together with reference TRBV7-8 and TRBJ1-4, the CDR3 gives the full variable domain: GAGVSQSPRYKVAKRGQDVALRCDPISGHVSLFWYQQALGQGPEFLTYFQNEAQLDKSGLPSDRFFAERPEGSVSTLKIQRTQQEDSAVYLCASSLLATNEKLFFGSGTQLSVL.

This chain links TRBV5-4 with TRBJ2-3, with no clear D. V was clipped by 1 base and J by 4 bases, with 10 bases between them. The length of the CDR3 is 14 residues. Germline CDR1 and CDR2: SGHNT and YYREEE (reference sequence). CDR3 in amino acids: CASSLMSSPDTQYF. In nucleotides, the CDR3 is TGTGCCAGCAGCTTGATGTCATCCCCAGATACGCAGTATTTT. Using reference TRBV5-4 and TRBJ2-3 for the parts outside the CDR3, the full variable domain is ETGVTQSPTHLIKTRGQQVTLRCSSQSGHNTVSWYQQALGQGPQFIFQYYREEENGRGNFPPRFSGLQFPNYSSELNVNALELDDSALYLCASSLMSSPDTQYFGPGTRLTVL.

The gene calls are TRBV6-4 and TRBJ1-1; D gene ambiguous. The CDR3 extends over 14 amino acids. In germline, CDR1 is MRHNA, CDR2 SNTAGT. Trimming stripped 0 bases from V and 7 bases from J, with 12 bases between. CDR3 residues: CASSDSAGAGEAFF. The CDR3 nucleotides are TGTGCCAGCAGTGACTCAGCGGGCGCCGGTGAAGCTTTCTTT.

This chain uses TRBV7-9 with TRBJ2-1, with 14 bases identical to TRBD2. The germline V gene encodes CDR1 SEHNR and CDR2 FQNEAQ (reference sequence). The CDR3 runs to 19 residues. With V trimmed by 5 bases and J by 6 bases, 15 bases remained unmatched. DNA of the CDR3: TGTGCCAGCAGCCTGGGACTAGCGGGAGTCCCAGGGTTGTCCAATGAGCAGTTCTTC. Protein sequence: CASSLGLAGVPGLSNEQFF.

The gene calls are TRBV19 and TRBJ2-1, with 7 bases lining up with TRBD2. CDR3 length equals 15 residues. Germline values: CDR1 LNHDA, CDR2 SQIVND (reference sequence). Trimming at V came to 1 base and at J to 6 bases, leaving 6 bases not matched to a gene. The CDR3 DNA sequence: TGTGCCAGTAGTATAGGCGGGAGCGTGGGCAATGAGCAGTTCTTC. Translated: CASSIGGSVGNEQFF.

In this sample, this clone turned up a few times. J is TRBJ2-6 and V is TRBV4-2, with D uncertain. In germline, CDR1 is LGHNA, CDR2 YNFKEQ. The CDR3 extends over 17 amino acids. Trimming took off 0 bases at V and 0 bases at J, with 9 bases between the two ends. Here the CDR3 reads CASSQDRQDSGANVLTF. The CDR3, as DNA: TGTGCCAGCAGCCAAGATCGTCAGGACTCTGGGGCCAACGTCCTGACTTTC.

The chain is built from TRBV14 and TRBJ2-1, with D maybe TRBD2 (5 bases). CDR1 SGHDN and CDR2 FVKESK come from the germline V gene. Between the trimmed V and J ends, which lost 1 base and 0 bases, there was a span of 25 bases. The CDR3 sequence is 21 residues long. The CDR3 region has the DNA TGTGCCAGCAGCCAAGGTCGTTTGGGGAGCGGAAGAACTCTCTCCTACAATGAGCAGTTCTTC. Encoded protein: CASSQGRLGSGRTLSYNEQFF. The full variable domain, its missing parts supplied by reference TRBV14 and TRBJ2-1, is EAGVTQFPSHSVIEKGQTVTLRCDPISGHDNLYWYRRVMGKEIKFLLHFVKESKQDESGMPNNRFLAERTGGTYSTLKVQPAELEDSGVYFCASSQGRLGSGRTLSYNEQFFGPGTRLTVL.

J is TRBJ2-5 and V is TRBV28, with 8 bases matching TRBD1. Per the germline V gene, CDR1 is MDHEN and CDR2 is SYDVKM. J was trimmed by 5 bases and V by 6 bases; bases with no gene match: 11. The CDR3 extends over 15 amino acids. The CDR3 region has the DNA TGTGCCAGCAGCCGCGACAGGGGAGTGGTGGAGACCCAGTACTTC. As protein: CASSRDRGVVETQYF.

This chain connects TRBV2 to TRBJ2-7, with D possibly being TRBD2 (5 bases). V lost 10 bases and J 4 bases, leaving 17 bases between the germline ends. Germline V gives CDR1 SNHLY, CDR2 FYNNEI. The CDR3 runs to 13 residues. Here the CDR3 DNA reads TGTGCCATGGTCCAGCCTAGCAGGTACGAGCAGTACTTC. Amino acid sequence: CAMVQPSRYEQYF.

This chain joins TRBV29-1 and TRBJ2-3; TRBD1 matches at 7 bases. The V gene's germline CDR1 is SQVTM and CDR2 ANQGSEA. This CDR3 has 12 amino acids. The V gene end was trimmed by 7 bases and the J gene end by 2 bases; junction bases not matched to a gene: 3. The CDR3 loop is CSGGTVTDTQYF. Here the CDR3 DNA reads TGCAGCGGAGGGACAGTCACAGATACGCAGTATTTT.

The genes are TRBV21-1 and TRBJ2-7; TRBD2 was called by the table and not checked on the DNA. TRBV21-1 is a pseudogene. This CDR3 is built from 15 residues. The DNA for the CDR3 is TGTGCCAGCAGCAATCTAGGGGGGGGAATAACCGGGCAGTACTTC. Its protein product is CASSNLGGGITGQYF.

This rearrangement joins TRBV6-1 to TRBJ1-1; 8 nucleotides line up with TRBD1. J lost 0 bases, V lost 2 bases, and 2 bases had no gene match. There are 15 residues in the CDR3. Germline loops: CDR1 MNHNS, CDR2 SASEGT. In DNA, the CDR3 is TGTGCCAGCAGTGAAAGGGGACAGGTGAACACTGAAGCTTTCTTT. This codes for CASSERGQVNTEAFF.

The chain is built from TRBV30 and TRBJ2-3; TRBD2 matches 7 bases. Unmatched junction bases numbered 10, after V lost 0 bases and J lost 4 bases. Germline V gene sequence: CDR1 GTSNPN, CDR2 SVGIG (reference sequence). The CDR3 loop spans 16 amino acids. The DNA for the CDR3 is TGTGCCTGGAGTGTACTGAAAGGGGAGGGAGCAGATACGCAGTATTTT. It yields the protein CAWSVLKGEGADTQYF. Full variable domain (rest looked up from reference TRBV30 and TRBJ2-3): SQTIHQWPATLVQPVGSPLSLECTVEGTSNPNLYWYRQAAGRGLQLLFYSVGIGQISSEVPQNLSASRPQDRQFILSSKKLLLSDSGFYLCAWSVLKGEGADTQYFGPGTRLTVL.